This TCR beta chain stems from a study of OX40 agonist ivuxolimab in advanced cancers. Whole-study context: The patients' treatment was ivuxolimab, an agonistic anti-OX40 (CD134) antibody. Findings of the study overall: The mean number of expanded clones was higher in CD8+ T cells than in CD4+. Partly responding patients at 0.1-3.0 mg/kg showed some of the smallest clonal expansion. Doses of 0.1 to 3.0 mg/kg were accompanied by clonal expansion of CD4+ and CD8+ blood T cells by week 6.

With respect to this clone: Its cognate antigen is unknown.

The CDR3 length is 14 residues. Germline values: CDR1 SGHRS, CDR2 YFSETQ. The V gene lost 0 bases and the J gene lost 4 bases, with 9 bases spanning the gap. This table comes from immunoSEQ multiplex PCR, and its TCRdb copy is limited to in-frame clones, with some not included. The sample consists of approximately 70,000 clones, more than 75% of them appearing once. This material consisted of CD4+ or CD8+ T cells sorted from blood, taken in a trial of the OX40 agonist ivuxolimab. V usage is TRBV5-1 and J usage is TRBJ2-3; unclear D gene. This TCR was sampled from an adult with an advanced solid tumor such as melanoma, head and neck, liver or kidney cancer. CDR3 sequence (DNA): TGCGCCAGCAGCTTGGCCCCAGGCTCAGATACGCAGTATTTT. Protein: CASSLAPGSDTQYF.